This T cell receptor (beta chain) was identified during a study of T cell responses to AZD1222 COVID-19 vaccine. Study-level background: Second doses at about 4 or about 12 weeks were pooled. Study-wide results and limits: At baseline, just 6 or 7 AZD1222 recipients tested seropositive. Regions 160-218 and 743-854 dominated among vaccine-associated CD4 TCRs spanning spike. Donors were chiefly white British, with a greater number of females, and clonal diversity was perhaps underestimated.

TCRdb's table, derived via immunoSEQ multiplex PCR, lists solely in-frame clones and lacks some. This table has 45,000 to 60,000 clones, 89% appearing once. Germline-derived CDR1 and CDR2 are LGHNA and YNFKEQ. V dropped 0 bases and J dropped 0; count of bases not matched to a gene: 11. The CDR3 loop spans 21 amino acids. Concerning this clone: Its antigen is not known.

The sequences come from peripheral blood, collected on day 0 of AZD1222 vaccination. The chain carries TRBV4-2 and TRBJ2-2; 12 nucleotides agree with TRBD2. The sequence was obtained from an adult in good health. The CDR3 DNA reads TGTGCCAGCAGCCAAGATATGAAGGGACTAGCGGGTGGGGCGAACACCGGGGAGCTGTTTTTT. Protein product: CASSQDMKGLAGGANTGELFF.